The clone carrying this T cell receptor (beta chain) has only a few counts. The antigen remains undetermined. The entry originates in a study of cytomegalovirus exposure and HLA in healthy donors. Assay: immunoSEQ multiplex PCR; the TCRdb copy retains only in-frame clones and omits some. The sample yields approximately 160,000 clones, roughly nine tenths seen once. The V gene's germline CDR1 is MNHNS and CDR2 SASEGT. The CDR3 covers 15 residues. V lost 0 bases to trimming and J lost 3 bases; unmatched junction nucleotides: 5. Study-wide points: The study designated 150 to 200 TCR beta chains cytomegalovirus-associated.

The sequence was obtained from a young man in good health and CMV-seropositive. The V call is TRBV6-1, the J call TRBJ2-7; 7 bases map to TRBD1. Sequenced input: PBMCs. CDR3 amino acids: CASSEARQGDYEQYF. The CDR3 nucleotides are TGTGCCAGCAGTGAAGCCCGACAGGGAGACTACGAGCAGTACTTC.